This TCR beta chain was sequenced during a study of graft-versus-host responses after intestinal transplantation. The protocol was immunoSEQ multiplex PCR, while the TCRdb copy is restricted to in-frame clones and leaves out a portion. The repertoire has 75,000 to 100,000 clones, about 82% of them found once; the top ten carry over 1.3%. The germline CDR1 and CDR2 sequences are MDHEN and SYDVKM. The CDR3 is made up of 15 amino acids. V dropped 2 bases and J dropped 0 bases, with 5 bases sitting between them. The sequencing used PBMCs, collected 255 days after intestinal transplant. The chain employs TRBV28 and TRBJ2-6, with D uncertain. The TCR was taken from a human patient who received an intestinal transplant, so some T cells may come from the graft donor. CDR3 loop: CASSLVNSGANVLTF. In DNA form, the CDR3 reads TGTGCCAGCAGTTTAGTCAACTCTGGGGCCAACGTCCTGACTTTC.